The rows below give T cell receptor beta chains drawn from one sample of a study of shared clonotypes between healthy human individuals. This table comes from immunoSEQ multiplex PCR, and its TCRdb copy is limited to in-frame clones, with some not included. The sample contains hundreds of thousands of clones, around 78% of which appear only once. Sequenced sample: memory CD4+ T cells sorted from blood. These receptors came from a woman aged 25 to 39 in good health. CDR3s leave out the opening cysteine and the closing phenylalanine or tryptophan. Fields, in order: V gene, J gene, CDR3 protein.

V gene: TRBV10-3; J gene: TRBJ1-2; CDR3 protein: AILAGGQVYGYT
V gene: TRBV28; J gene: TRBJ2-7; CDR3 protein: ASSFSRALFDEQY
V gene: TRBV28; J gene: TRBJ2-7; CDR3 protein: ASSGGGGRSFSYEQY
V gene: TRBV11-2; J gene: TRBJ2-1; CDR3 protein: ASSSPSYNEQF
V gene: TRBV28; J gene: TRBJ1-1; CDR3 protein: ASSPIDTEAF
V gene: TRBV28; J gene: TRBJ2-5; CDR3 protein: ASSLGTAEGGTQY
V gene: TRBV6-1; J gene: TRBJ2-2; CDR3 protein: ASSGTGSTGELF
V gene: TRBV19; J gene: TRBJ2-1; CDR3 protein: ASSILSVATYNEQF
V gene: TRBV27; J gene: TRBJ1-2; CDR3 protein: ASSFTGGYYGYT
V gene: TRBV14; J gene: TRBJ2-1; CDR3 protein: ASSPRGTAYNEQF
V gene: TRBV10-3; J gene: TRBJ1-2; CDR3 protein: AISESGQGADYGYT
V gene: TRBV5-6; J gene: TRBJ1-2; CDR3 protein: ASSLGTGLYGYT
V gene: TRBV19; J gene: TRBJ2-2; CDR3 protein: ATKNRDNKPNTGELF
V gene: TRBV7-8; J gene: TRBJ1-1; CDR3 protein: ASSFSTLDTEAF
V gene: TRBV27; J gene: TRBJ2-7; CDR3 protein: ASRYRSLNSYEQY
V gene: TRBV28; J gene: TRBJ2-3; CDR3 protein: ASSLGSRSSTDTQY
V gene: TRBV11-2; J gene: TRBJ2-7; CDR3 protein: ASSFSGSGNYEQY
V gene: TRBV28; J gene: TRBJ2-7; CDR3 protein: ASSLYSRNTYEQY
V gene: TRBV27; J gene: TRBJ2-7; CDR3 protein: ASQRGKGPYEQY
V gene: TRBV2; J gene: TRBJ2-1; CDR3 protein: ASNWEMGRHANEQF
V gene: TRBV5-1; J gene: TRBJ2-5; CDR3 protein: ASSSSGRAQETQY
V gene: TRBV5-1; J gene: TRBJ2-7; CDR3 protein: ASSRDRDEQY
V gene: TRBV14; J gene: TRBJ2-2; CDR3 protein: ASSPVAGEDTGELF
V gene: TRBV11-2; J gene: TRBJ2-2; CDR3 protein: ASSLVGRRTGELF
V gene: TRBV27; J gene: TRBJ2-7; CDR3 protein: ASSLRLESYEQY
V gene: TRBV6-5; J gene: TRBJ1-4; CDR3 protein: ASSPTGANEKLF
V gene: TRBV7-6; J gene: TRBJ2-1; CDR3 protein: ASSPRVSYNEQF
V gene: TRBV10-1; J gene: TRBJ2-2; CDR3 protein: ASKTGGNGELF
V gene: TRBV23-1; J gene: TRBJ2-7; CDR3 protein: ASSQSGRYYEQY
V gene: TRBV6-1; J gene: TRBJ2-7; CDR3 protein: ASTETSTTEQY
V gene: TRBV7-2; J gene: TRBJ2-1; CDR3 protein: ASSRIALLYNEQF
V gene: TRBV4-1; J gene: TRBJ1-1; CDR3 protein: ASSPTGLQGSTEAF
V gene: TRBV27; J gene: TRBJ1-5; CDR3 protein: ASSLLFRGQPQH
V gene: TRBV19; J gene: TRBJ1-2; CDR3 protein: ASSMDRGFYGYT
V gene: TRBV7-8; J gene: TRBJ2-6; CDR3 protein: ASSPPGDSGANVLT
V gene: TRBV18; J gene: TRBJ2-1; CDR3 protein: ASSPGVGRANEQF
V gene: TRBV6-1; J gene: TRBJ1-2; CDR3 protein: ASSVARQGVSGYGYT
V gene: TRBV6-4; J gene: TRBJ2-1; CDR3 protein: ASSDRGLAGEQF
V gene: TRBV27; J gene: TRBJ1-2; CDR3 protein: ASSLYGAARSYGYT
V gene: TRBV5-1; J gene: TRBJ1-2; CDR3 protein: ASSPGDRDTGGYT